This T cell receptor beta chain was documented in a study of cytomegalovirus exposure and HLA in healthy donors. Study details: Unique TCRs numbering about 87 million, obtained from HLA-typed donors, made up an early data release. General study points: TRBV6-2, TRBV6-3 and some other V segments were excluded as indistinguishable.

V was trimmed by 6 bases and J by 4 bases, leaving 16 bases between them. This CDR3 spans 14 amino acids. CDR1 LNHDA and CDR2 SQIVND come from the germline V gene (reference sequence). This clone was detected once. The target antigen is unknown. Healthy bone marrow donors made up the cohort. Primers: 60 Vbeta forward and 13 Jbeta reverse. TCRdb keeps only in-frame clones here, not all; method: immunoSEQ multiplex PCR. This sample yields tens of thousands of clones, of which 89% are seen a single time; around 1.5% belongs to the top ten. The receptor was isolated from a young man in good health and CMV-seropositive. The rearrangement joins TRBV19 to TRBJ2-7; the D is unclear. Sequenced: PBMCs. The CDR3 reads CASSISRNAYEQYF. For the CDR3, the DNA is TGTGCCAGTAGCATCTCCAGGAATGCGTACGAGCAGTACTTC. The full variable domain, with the rest looked up from reference TRBV19 and TRBJ2-7, is DGGITQSPKYLFRKEGQNVTLSCEQNLNHDAMYWYRQDPGQGLRLIYYSQIVNDFQKGDIAEGYSVSREKKESFPLTVTSAQKNPTAFYLCASSISRNAYEQYFGPGTRLTVT.